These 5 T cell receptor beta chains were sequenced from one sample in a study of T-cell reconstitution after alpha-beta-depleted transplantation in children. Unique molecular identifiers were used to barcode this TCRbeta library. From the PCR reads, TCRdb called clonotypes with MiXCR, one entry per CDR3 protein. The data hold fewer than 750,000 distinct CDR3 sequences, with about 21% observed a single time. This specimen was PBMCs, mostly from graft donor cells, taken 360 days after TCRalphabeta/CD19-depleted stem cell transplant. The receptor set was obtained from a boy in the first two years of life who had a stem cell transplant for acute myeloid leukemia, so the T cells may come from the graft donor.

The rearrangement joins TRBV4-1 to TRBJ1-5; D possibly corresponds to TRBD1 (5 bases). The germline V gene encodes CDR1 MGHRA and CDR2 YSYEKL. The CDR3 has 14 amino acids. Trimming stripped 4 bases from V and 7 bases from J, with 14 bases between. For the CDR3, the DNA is TGCGCCAGCAGCCCAGGGCCTTGGGTGCAGCCCCAGCATTTT. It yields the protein CASSPGPWVQPQHF.

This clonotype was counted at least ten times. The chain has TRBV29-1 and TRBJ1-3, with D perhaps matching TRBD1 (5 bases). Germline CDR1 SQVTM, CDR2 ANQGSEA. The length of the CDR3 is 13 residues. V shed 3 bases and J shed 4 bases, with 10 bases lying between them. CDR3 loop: CSVDRDGGNTIYF. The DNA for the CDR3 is TGCAGCGTTGATCGGGACGGGGGAAACACCATATATTTT.

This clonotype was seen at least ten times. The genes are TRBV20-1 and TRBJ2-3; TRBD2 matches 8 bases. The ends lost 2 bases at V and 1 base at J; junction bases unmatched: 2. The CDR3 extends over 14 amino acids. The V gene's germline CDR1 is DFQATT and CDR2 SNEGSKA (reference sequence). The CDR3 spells CSARLAGRTDTQYF. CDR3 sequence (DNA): TGCAGTGCTAGACTAGCGGGTCGCACAGATACGCAGTATTTT.

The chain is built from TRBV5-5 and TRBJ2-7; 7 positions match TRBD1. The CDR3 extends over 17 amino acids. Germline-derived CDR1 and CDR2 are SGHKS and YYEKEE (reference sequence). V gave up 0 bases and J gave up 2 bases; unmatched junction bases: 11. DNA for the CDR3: TGTGCCAGCAGCTTGGGACCCGACAGGGACCCCCCCTACGAGCAGTACTTC. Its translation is CASSLGPDRDPPYEQYF.

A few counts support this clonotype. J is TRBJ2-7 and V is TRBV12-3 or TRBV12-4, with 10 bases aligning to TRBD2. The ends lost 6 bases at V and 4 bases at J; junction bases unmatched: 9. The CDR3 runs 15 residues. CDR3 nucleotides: TGTGCCAGCAGCCCTCCGGGACTAGCGAATTACGAGCAGTACTTC. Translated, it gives CASSPPGLANYEQYF.